These 22 T cell receptor beta chains were all obtained from the same sample, sequenced in a study of PD-1 blockade in classical Hodgkin lymphoma. Each and every patient relapsed after autologous stem cell transplantation, and patients got differing brentuximab vedotin exposure. Clones were sequenced by immunoSEQ multiplex PCR, and TCRdb holds only the in-frame ones, with some missing. The sample carries more than 140,000 clones, approximately 80% recorded once. The sequences come from peripheral blood mononuclear cells (PBMCs), collected before the second cycle of nivolumab. The receptors were sampled from a human donor with classical Hodgkin lymphoma.

This clone was seen a few times. The chain links TRBV5-1 to TRBJ2-3, with TRBD2 matching over 8 bases. The CDR3 spans 14 residues. J was trimmed by 1 base and V by 3 bases; bases with no gene match: 1. The V gene's germline CDR1 is SGHRS and CDR2 YFSETQ. The CDR3 spells CASSSTSGTDTQYF. As DNA, the CDR3 is TGCGCCAGCAGCTCGACTAGCGGCACAGATACGCAGTATTTT.

This clone has just one count. The rearrangement links TRBV30 to TRBJ2-5, with 14 bases identical to TRBD2. The CDR3 is 15 amino acids. J was trimmed by 5 bases and V by 3 bases; bases with no gene match: 5. Germline loops: CDR1 GTSNPN, CDR2 SVGIG (reference sequence). The CDR3 DNA reads as TGTGCCTGGAGATTGGGACTAGCGGGAGTTGAGACCCAGTACTTC. This gives the protein CAWRLGLAGVETQYF.

J is TRBJ2-7 and V is TRBV9; 10 bases align to TRBD1. This CDR3 comprises 15 residues. Germline-derived CDR1 and CDR2 are SGDLS and YYNGEE. The V and J ends lost 3 bases and 0 bases, in that order; junction bases with no gene match: 3. CDR3 bases: TGTGCCAGCAGCGCCGGGACAGGGGACTCCTACGAGCAGTACTTC. It is translated as CASSAGTGDSYEQYF.

The rearrangement joins TRBV7-9 to TRBJ2-7; D could derive from TRBD1 or TRBD2 (5 bases each). The V end lost 3 bases, the J end lost 6 bases, and 12 bases lay between the germline ends. Germline V gene sequence: CDR1 SEHNR, CDR2 FQNEAQ (reference sequence). This CDR3 is 13 amino acids long. CDR3 DNA: TGTGCCAGCAGCTTCATCGGGGCCGGCGAGCAGTACTTC. Translating it yields CASSFIGAGEQYF.

This clone was counted only a few times. The rearrangement uses TRBV19 and TRBJ2-5, with D possibly matching TRBD1 (6 bases). Germline assignment: CDR1 LNHDA and CDR2 SQIVND (reference sequence). Trimming removed 7 bases from V and 2 bases from J, with 17 bases in between. CDR3 size: 15 residues. The chain's CDR3 is CASMFNRAGQETQYF. CDR3 nucleotides: TGTGCCAGTATGTTCAACAGGGCGGGTCAAGAGACCCAGTACTTC.

This chain links TRBV6-1 with TRBJ1-2; D gene uncertain. Germline V lookup: CDR1 MNHNS, CDR2 SASEGT. Trimming pared 1 base from V and 5 bases from J, leaving 5 bases between. This CDR3 comprises 12 residues. The CDR3 is CASSEGGYGYTF. In nucleotides, the CDR3 is TGTGCCAGCAGTGAAGGCGGGTATGGCTACACCTTC.

This clone was counted a few times. The chain has TRBV7-9 and TRBJ1-5; D unresolved. Trimming left V 3 bases short and J 0 bases short, with 6 bases between. Germline V gene data show CDR1 as SEHNR and CDR2 as FQNEAQ (reference sequence). The CDR3 has 14 residues. CDR3 nucleotides: TGTGCCAGCAGCTTGGCAAATAGCAATCAGCCCCAGCATTTT. Protein sequence: CASSLANSNQPQHF.

This clone was detected a few times. The chain employs TRBV6-5 and TRBJ1-2, with D perhaps TRBD1 (6 bases). This CDR3 contains 15 residues. The germline gives CDR1 MNHEY, CDR2 SVGAGI. V was shortened by 8 bases and J by 3 bases, with 19 bases between the two germline ends. CDR3 sequence (DNA): TGTGCCAGCTCCGGGGGGCCCGGGGCCGACTATGGCTACACCTTC. It is translated as CASSGGPGADYGYTF.

The chain combines TRBV6-5 with TRBJ2-7, with 8 bases matching TRBD1. Germline values: CDR1 MNHEY, CDR2 SVGAGI. CDR3 length equals 15 residues. J lost 0 bases, V lost 6 bases, and 7 bases had no gene match. The CDR3 is CASRAGDRSSYEQYF. The CDR3 region has the DNA TGTGCCAGCAGGGCCGGGGACAGGTCCTCCTACGAGCAGTACTTC.

This clone was seen only once. The chain uses TRBV7-8 and TRBJ2-5; D uncertain. V was clipped by 5 bases and J by 4 bases, with 14 bases between them. Germline lookup yields CDR1 SGHVS and CDR2 FQNEAQ. The CDR3 totals 14 residues. CDR3 nucleotides: TGTGCCAGCAGCCCAGCCCACAGTCGAGAGACCCAGTACTTC. Encoded protein: CASSPAHSRETQYF.

The chain combines TRBV5-1 with TRBJ2-1; 12 bases map to TRBD2. Trimming at V came to 4 bases and at J to 4 bases, leaving 6 bases not matched to a gene. Germline V CDR1 and CDR2: SGHRS, YFSETQ. CDR3 length: 16 amino acids. CDR3 sequence: CASSTELAGGYNEQFF. The DNA of the CDR3 is TGCGCCAGCAGCACGGAACTAGCGGGGGGTTACAATGAGCAGTTCTTC.

This clone was seen once. V is TRBV5-1 and J is TRBJ1-1; 8 bases match TRBD1. The CDR3 is 14 residues long. With V trimmed by 2 bases and J by 6 bases, 6 bases remained unmatched. The germline V gene encodes CDR1 SGHRS and CDR2 YFSETQ. The CDR3 is CASSFRTGTAEAFF. CDR3 sequence (DNA): TGCGCCAGCAGCTTTAGGACAGGGACCGCTGAAGCTTTCTTT.

The sample holds one count of this clone. The rearrangement links TRBV5-4 to TRBJ1-6, with no clear D. CDR1 and CDR2 from the germline V gene are SGHNT and YYREEE (reference sequence). The CDR3 runs 12 residues. Trimming took 0 bases from V and 8 from J, leaving 3 bases between them. Here the CDR3 DNA reads TGTGCCAGCAGCTTGGGAGATTCACCCCTCCACTTT. Protein product: CASSLGDSPLHF.

This chain links TRBV7-9 with TRBJ2-2, with D unclear. The CDR3 has 14 residues. Germline V gene lookup returns CDR1 SEHNR and CDR2 FQNEAQ (reference sequence). V was shortened by 6 bases and J by 3 bases, with 11 bases between the two germline ends. The CDR3 nucleotides read TGTGCCAGCAGTGGGGTCTGGGACACCGGGGAGCTGTTTTTT. It codes for CASSGVWDTGELFF.

This chain links TRBV9 with TRBJ2-7; 11 bases match TRBD2. V lost 4 bases and J lost 6; bases outside the gene matches: 6. Germline V CDR1 and CDR2: SGDLS, YYNGEE. This CDR3 has 14 residues. The CDR3 sequence: CASSKTSGGLEQYF. As DNA, the CDR3 is TGTGCCAGCAGCAAAACTAGCGGGGGCCTCGAGCAGTACTTC.

The rearrangement joins TRBV10-3 to TRBJ2-7, with 8 bases that match TRBD1. CDR1 and CDR2 from the germline V gene are ENHRY and SYGVKD. The V and J ends lost 4 bases and 5 bases, in that order; junction bases with no gene match: 7. The length of the CDR3 is 14 residues. CDR3 sequence (DNA): TGTGCCATCAGTGGTGACAGGGGCTGGAACGAGCAGTACTTC. It translates to CAISGDRGWNEQYF.

The chain carries TRBV5-1 and TRBJ2-5; no clear D. The V gene lost 3 bases and the J gene lost 4 bases, with 4 bases spanning the gap. The CDR3 length is 11 residues. CDR1 SGHRS and CDR2 YFSETQ come from the germline V gene. CDR3 DNA: TGCGCCAGCAGCTCTACAGAGACCCAGTACTTC. Residues: CASSSTETQYF. Full variable domain (rest looked up from reference TRBV5-1 and TRBJ2-5): KAGVTQTPRYLIKTRGQQVTLSCSPISGHRSVSWYQQTPGQGLQFLFEYFSETQRNKGNFPGRFSGRQFSNSRSEMNVSTLELGDSALYLCASSSTETQYFGPGTRLLVL.

The rearrangement links TRBV5-6 to TRBJ2-6; possible D gene TRBD2, 6 bases. There are 17 residues in the CDR3. V was cut by 3 bases and J by 0 bases, with 13 bases left in between. Germline CDR1 SGHDT, CDR2 YYEEEE. The CDR3 is CASSWWDSRSGANVLTF. CDR3 sequence (DNA): TGTGCCAGCAGCTGGTGGGACTCTCGCTCTGGGGCCAACGTCCTGACTTTC. Filled out from reference TRBV5-6 and TRBJ2-6, the complete variable domain reads DAGVTQSPTHLIKTRGQQVTLRCSPKSGHDTVSWYQQALGQGPQFIFQYYEEEERQRGNFPDRFSGHQFPNYSSELNVNALLLGDSALYLCASSWWDSRSGANVLTFGAGSRLTVL.

The J gene is TRBJ1-2, the V gene TRBV5-6; D gene unclear. CDR3 length: 12 residues. CDR1 SGHDT and CDR2 YYEEEE come from the germline V gene. Trimming removed 4 bases from V and 4 bases from J, with 8 bases in between. The CDR3 spells CASSIRRYGYTF. The CDR3, as DNA: TGTGCCAGCAGCATACGACGCTATGGCTACACCTTC. Together with reference TRBV5-6 and TRBJ1-2, the CDR3 gives the full variable domain: DAGVTQSPTHLIKTRGQQVTLRCSPKSGHDTVSWYQQALGQGPQFIFQYYEEEERQRGNFPDRFSGHQFPNYSSELNVNALLLGDSALYLCASSIRRYGYTFGSGTRLTVV.

This chain uses TRBV10-3 with TRBJ2-3; 14 bases are a match to TRBD2. The V and J ends lost 6 bases and 2 bases, in that order; junction bases with no gene match: 7. From germline, CDR1 is ENHRY and CDR2 SYGVKD. The CDR3 is made up of 17 amino acids. The chain's CDR3 is CAIRGLAGENSTDTQYF. CDR3 sequence (DNA): TGTGCCATCAGGGGACTAGCGGGGGAGAATTCCACAGATACGCAGTATTTT.

J is TRBJ2-5 and V is TRBV18; no reliable D call. V was trimmed by 5 bases and J by 1 base, leaving 8 bases between them. CDR1 KGHSH and CDR2 LQKENI come from the germline V gene. This CDR3 is built from 13 residues. The CDR3 sequence is CASSWGPQETQYF. The CDR3 nucleotides are TGTGCCAGCTCATGGGGTCCCCAAGAGACCCAGTACTTC.

In its sample, this clone was seen a few times. The gene calls are TRBV6-5 and TRBJ1-1, with 10 bases matching TRBD1. The CDR3 is made up of 15 amino acids. CDR1 and CDR2 (germline): MNHEY, SVGAGI. J was trimmed by 3 bases and V by 6 bases; bases with no gene match: 7. The CDR3 nucleotides are TGTGCCAGCAGCATAACCGGGACAGGGGACACTGAAGCTTTCTTT. It encodes CASSITGTGDTEAFF.